This T cell receptor (beta chain) came from a study of molecular identifiers for immune sequencing clone quantification. This clonotype occurred many times. TCRdb used MiXCR to reprocess the PCR reads, holding one entry per CDR3 protein. Of about 39,000 distinct CDR3 sequences listed, approximately 17% were seen once; the top ten hold about 7.4%. Germline CDR1 reads MDHEN; CDR2 reads SYDVKM. Trimming removed 3 bases from V and 4 bases from J, with 1 base in between. The CDR3 consists of 11 residues. This TCR was sampled from a human donor in good health. Some libraries in this study had Jurkat cell RNA spiked in. The genes are TRBV28 and TRBJ1-5; D gene unclear. The sample comprised naive CD8+ T cells from blood, with Jurkat cell RNA spiked in. Subset meaning: FACS-sorted CD8+CD4-CCR7+CD45RA+ naive T cells. CDR3 coding DNA: TGTGCCAGCAGTTTGAATCAGCCCCAGCATTTT. Translation: CASSLNQPQHF.